Listed here are 28 T cell receptor beta chains from one sample, sequenced in a study of beta chain features in type 1 diabetes. The authors reverse transcribed all of the isolated RNA, so sequencing captured expressed TCRB transcripts. Sequenced by immunoSEQ multiplex PCR; TCRdb stores in-frame clones only, minus some. The profile shows hundreds of thousands of clones, 10% to 15% of them singletons. The sequenced material came from naive CD4+ T cells from blood. The receptors were gathered from a man between 18 and 29 years old in good health.

The chain joins TRBV14 to TRBJ1-2; TRBD1 is a possible D gene (5 bases). V gave up 4 bases and J gave up 3 bases, with 12 bases separating them. This CDR3 comprises 14 residues. From germline, CDR1 is SGHDN and CDR2 FVKESK. The CDR3 DNA reads as TGTGCCAGCAGCCGAGAGACAGCGCACTATGGCTACACCTTC. It specifies CASSRETAHYGYTF. Full variable domain (outside the CDR3, taken from reference TRBV14 and TRBJ1-2): EAGVTQFPSHSVIEKGQTVTLRCDPISGHDNLYWYRRVMGKEIKFLLHFVKESKQDESGMPNNRFLAERTGGTYSTLKVQPAELEDSGVYFCASSRETAHYGYTFGSGTRLTVV.

The chain has TRBV7-8 and TRBJ2-3, with a weak D call TRBD1 (5 bases). This CDR3 has 14 residues. Germline loops: CDR1 SGHVS, CDR2 FQNEAQ. The ends were cut back, 4 bases at V and 4 bases at J, with 12 bases in the middle. DNA for the CDR3: TGTGCCAGCAGCTGGGGCCCATTGGCAGATACGCAGTATTTT. Translating gives CASSWGPLADTQYF.

This CDR3 is CASSLGRADRNTIYF. CDR3 nucleotide sequence: TGTGCCAGCAGCTTAGGCAGGGCAGACCGAAACACCATATATTTT. The chain uses TRBV7-8 and TRBJ1-3, with D perhaps TRBD1 (5 bases). This CDR3 comprises 15 residues. Trimming shortened V by 1 base and J by 5 bases, and 12 bases separated the two germline ends. From germline, CDR1 is SGHVS and CDR2 FQNEAQ.

As to this clone: At one of its ends the junction is not consistent with the germline gene, which may arise from a read error. The chain has TRBV7-2 and TRBJ2-7, with 8 positions matching TRBD2. Germline V gene sequence: CDR1 SGHTA, CDR2 FQGNSA. The CDR3 totals 14 residues. The CDR3 coding sequence is TGTGCCAGCAGCGTAGCCGGGGGGGACTACGAGCAGTACTTC. It encodes CASSVAGGDYEQYF.

The chain uses TRBV6-1 and TRBJ2-7, with 9 bases matching TRBD1. Trimming removed 6 bases from V and 3 bases from J; junction bases left unmatched: 12. The germline V gene has CDR1 MNHNS and CDR2 SASEGT. This CDR3 is 16 amino acids long. CDR3 loop: CASRETGQGSDYEQYF. The DNA of the CDR3 is TGTGCCAGCAGGGAAACCGGACAGGGGTCCGACTACGAGCAGTACTTC.

The chain recombines TRBV14 with TRBJ1-2; TRBD1 matches 11 bases. CDR3 size: 15 residues. After removal of 3 bases from V and 3 bases from J, the junction contained 3 bases not matched to a gene. CDR1 is SGHDN and CDR2 is FVKESK in the germline V gene. In nucleotides, the CDR3 is TGTGCCAGCAGCCACCGGGACAGGGGGTACTATGGCTACACCTTC. As protein: CASSHRDRGYYGYTF.

This clone was picked up one time. The chain couples TRBV30 to TRBJ2-6; tentatively, D is TRBD1 (6 bases). Germline V gene sequence: CDR1 GTSNPN, CDR2 SVGIG (reference sequence). V was clipped by 1 base and J by 2 bases, with 9 bases between them. The length of the CDR3 is 15 residues. The CDR3 sequence: CAWSGGGTGANVLTF. The CDR3 bases are TGTGCCTGGAGTGGAGGGGGTACTGGGGCCAACGTCCTGACTTTC.

This rearrangement joins TRBV4-3 to TRBJ1-6; D gene unclear. The ends were cut back, 0 bases at V and 13 bases at J, with 16 bases in the middle. The CDR3 has 15 amino acids. The germline CDR1 and CDR2 sequences are LGHNA and YSLEER. The CDR3 bases are TGCGCCAGCAGCCAAGATGTTAGCGGGATCAAGCCCCTCCACTTT. Its protein product is CASSQDVSGIKPLHF.

This clone was detected a few times. The genes are TRBV6-1 and TRBJ2-7; 9 bases are shared with TRBD2. The germline CDR1 and CDR2 sequences are MNHNS and SASEGT. The J segment lost 2 bases and the V segment lost 4 bases, leaving 12 bases of the junction unmatched. The CDR3 has 17 amino acids. The CDR3, as DNA: TGTGCCAGCAGTGTTGGCCCGAGGACTAGCGTGGCCTACGAGCAGTACTTC. Translated: CASSVGPRTSVAYEQYF.

V gene TRBV25-1 combines with J gene TRBJ2-1; D is ambiguous. CDR3 length: 16 residues. The ends were cut back, 5 bases at V and 4 bases at J, with 18 bases in the middle. The germline gives CDR1 MGHDK, CDR2 SYGVNS. CDR3 nucleotides: TGTGCCAGCAGTCCAAGTTCGGCGGTCGTATACAATGAGCAGTTCTTC. As protein: CASSPSSAVVYNEQFF.

This chain uses TRBV19 with TRBJ1-6; no clear D gene. This CDR3 region has 15 residues. V lost 5 bases, J lost 7 bases, and 15 bases lay in between. The germline V gene has CDR1 LNHDA and CDR2 SQIVND (reference sequence). The CDR3 loop is CASSQGRTGNSPLHF. The CDR3 nucleotides read TGTGCCAGTAGTCAAGGACGGACGGGAAATTCACCCCTCCACTTT.

J is TRBJ2-1 and V is TRBV29-1, with D uncertain. This CDR3 comprises 14 residues. V lost 4 bases and J lost 4, with 14 bases in between. The V gene's germline CDR1 is SQVTM and CDR2 ANQGSEA. CDR3 loop: CSVGLPLDYNEQFF. The CDR3 nucleotides are TGCAGCGTTGGGCTCCCTCTTGATTACAATGAGCAGTTCTTC.

This rearrangement joins TRBV6-6 to TRBJ2-7; TRBD1 matches 7 bases. This CDR3 contains 15 residues. J gave up 4 bases and V 2 bases, and 8 bases lay outside the gene matches. The germline V gene encodes CDR1 MNHNY and CDR2 SVGAGI (reference sequence). CDR3 DNA: TGTGCCAGCAGTTACAGGACAGGCCCGGGGTACGAGCAGTACTTC. As protein: CASSYRTGPGYEQYF.

J is TRBJ2-3 and V is TRBV4-3; 12 bases align to TRBD2. Losses at the gene ends were 1 base for V and 8 bases for J; bases not matched to a gene: 10. Germline CDR1 and CDR2: LGHNA and YSLEER. CDR3 length equals 17 residues. CDR3 in amino acids: CASSQVSTSGRMPTQYF. CDR3 DNA sequence: TGCGCCAGCAGCCAAGTCAGCACTAGCGGGAGGATGCCTACGCAGTATTTT.

The count of this clone is one. The chain is built from TRBV18 and TRBJ2-7, with TRBD1 identical over 7 bases. Germline V gene data show CDR1 as KGHSH and CDR2 as LQKENI. The CDR3 extends over 13 amino acids. The V gene end was trimmed by 5 bases and the J gene end by 2 bases; junction bases not matched to a gene: 3. CDR3: CASSEQGTYEQYF. CDR3 DNA sequence: TGTGCCAGCTCAGAACAGGGGACCTACGAGCAGTACTTC.

About this clone: A junction boundary mismatches the germline segment, possibly from a read error. This chain links TRBV4-3 with TRBJ2-7; tentatively, D is TRBD1 (6 bases). CDR3 length equals 15 residues. The germline gives CDR1 LGHNA, CDR2 YSLEER. The chain's CDR3 is CASSQDQGQYRQLHF. Written as DNA, the CDR3 is TGCGCCAGCAGCCAAGATCAGGGGCAATACCGCCAGCTACACTTC.

There are a few counts of this clone. The V call is TRBV28, the J call TRBJ2-1; the match to TRBD2 covers 16 bases. CDR1 and CDR2 from the germline V gene are MDHEN and SYDVKM. Unmatched junction bases numbered 18, after V lost 5 bases and J lost 14 bases. The length of the CDR3 is 18 residues. The CDR3 DNA sequence: TGTGCCAGCAGTCCTAGGCGCCGAGGGACTAGCGGGAGGGCCCGGGAGTTCTTC. Translation gives CASSPRRRGTSGRAREFF.

A remark on this clone: Likely a read error: the CDR3 ends without its conserved phenylalanine or tryptophan. No DNA is shown, since the ends of the CDR3 on it are uncertain; the CDR3 is the one TCRdb lists. The CDR3 loop is CAISEQQGLDTWNIII. The chain has TRBV10-3 and TRBJ1-2; the table's D call of TRBD1 was not tested on the DNA. From its first to its last residue, the CDR3 has 16 amino acids. Germline CDR1 reads ENHRY; CDR2 reads SYGVKD.

This clone was seen only a few times. This chain joins TRBV5-1 and TRBJ2-2; 8 positions agree with TRBD1. Germline V CDR1 and CDR2: SGHRS, YFSETQ. The CDR3 length is 16 residues. The trim removed 3 bases at V and 6 bases at J, leaving 10 bases unmatched. The CDR3 DNA sequence: TGCGCCAGCAGCTATAGGACAGGGATTATCGCCGGGGAGCTGTTTTTT. Translation gives CASSYRTGIIAGELFF.

This clone was seen a few times. The chain is built from TRBV30 and TRBJ1-2; 7 bases are a match to TRBD1. The CDR3 sequence is 16 residues long. Germline assignment: CDR1 GTSNPN and CDR2 SVGIG (reference sequence). The ends lost 3 bases at V and 4 bases at J; junction bases unmatched: 14. CDR3: CAWRRPLTDRSYGYTF. CDR3 DNA sequence: TGTGCCTGGAGGAGGCCTTTAACGGACAGGAGCTATGGCTACACCTTC.

This clone was detected only once. This chain connects TRBV9 to TRBJ2-1; 7 positions agree with TRBD2. There are 15 residues in the CDR3. Germline assignment: CDR1 SGDLS and CDR2 YYNGEE. The J segment lost 5 bases and the V segment lost 2 bases, leaving 7 bases of the junction unmatched. The CDR3 region has the DNA TGTGCCAGCAGCGTGGGGCTAGCGGACAACAATGAGCAGTTCTTC. Translated: CASSVGLADNNEQFF.

This clone was found a few times. The CDR3 DNA reads as TGTGCCAGCAGTTTTCTTTACCAAGAGACCCAGTACTTC. Its translation is CASSFLYQETQYF. The J gene is TRBJ2-5, the V gene TRBV28; no clear D. Deletions cut 3 bases from V and 0 bases from J, with 5 bases between. CDR1 is MDHEN, CDR2 SYDVKM, per germline. The CDR3 is made up of 13 amino acids.

V gene TRBV4-3 combines with J gene TRBJ2-3; 7 bases line up with TRBD1. V dropped 0 bases and J dropped 0; count of bases not matched to a gene: 15. This CDR3 is 20 amino acids long. The germline V gene has CDR1 LGHNA and CDR2 YSLEER. CDR3 sequence: CASSQDTPLLGDSSTDTQYF. The CDR3 DNA reads as TGCGCCAGCAGCCAAGATACGCCCCTTTTGGGGGACAGTAGCACAGATACGCAGTATTTT.

This clone turned up a few times. The gene calls are TRBV9 and TRBJ1-2; perhaps TRBD1 as D (5 bases). The CDR3 spans 13 residues. The germline V gene encodes CDR1 SGDLS and CDR2 YYNGEE. Deletions cut 0 bases from V and 3 bases from J, with 6 bases between. This CDR3 is CASSVARDYGYTF. The CDR3 region has the DNA TGTGCCAGCAGCGTAGCCAGGGACTATGGCTACACCTTC. Together with reference TRBV9 and TRBJ1-2, the CDR3 gives the full variable domain: DSGVTQTPKHLITATGQRVTLRCSPRSGDLSVYWYQQSLDQGLQFLIQYYNGEERAKGNILERFSAQQFPDLHSELNLSSLELGDSALYFCASSVARDYGYTFGSGTRLTVV.

The chain employs TRBV4-3 and TRBJ2-7, with a weak D call TRBD1 (6 bases). Trimming took off 4 bases at V and 4 bases at J, with 14 bases between the two ends. The germline V gene encodes CDR1 LGHNA and CDR2 YSLEER. This CDR3 contains 14 residues. CDR3 in amino acids: CASSPMVDSYEQYF. The CDR3 nucleotides are TGCGCCAGCAGCCCAATGGTGGACAGTTACGAGCAGTACTTC.

The J gene is TRBJ2-3, the V gene TRBV4-3; 8 bases map to TRBD2. Germline CDR1 LGHNA, CDR2 YSLEER. The J segment lost 1 base and the V segment lost 2 bases, leaving 8 bases of the junction unmatched. This CDR3 contains 17 residues. In DNA form, the CDR3 reads TGCGCCAGCAGCCAAAATCCCAGCGGGGGAGGCACAGATACGCAGTATTTT. It is translated as CASSQNPSGGGTDTQYF.

In its sample, this clone was seen a few times. Written as DNA, the CDR3 is TGTGCCTGGAGTGGAAACAGCCACTATGGCTACACCTTC. Protein: CAWSGNSHYGYTF. V and J are TRBV30 and TRBJ1-2; D is uncertain. The CDR3 is 13 amino acids. Germline-derived CDR1 and CDR2 are GTSNPN and SVGIG (reference sequence). Trimming removed 1 base from V and 3 bases from J, with 9 bases in between.

This chain connects TRBV7-2 to TRBJ2-2; 10 bases agree with TRBD1. This CDR3 has 16 amino acids. V lost 5 bases and J lost 2; bases outside the gene matches: 5. Germline V gene sequence: CDR1 SGHTA, CDR2 FQGNSA. The CDR3 DNA follows: TGTGCCAGCAGCCCCGGGACAGGGGCCAACACCGGGGAGCTGTTTTTT. Amino acids: CASSPGTGANTGELFF.